These 11 T cell receptor beta chains share one sample of origin, sequenced in a study of vaccination and CD4 T cells after COVID-19. These TCRs' antigens remain unknown. Cultured CD4+ T-cell DNA underwent Oncomine TCR Beta short-read sequencing. TCRdb re-derived calls from the PCR reads in MiXCR, one entry per CDR3 protein. The sample holds roughly 15,000 distinct CDR3 sequences; 27% are singletons and the top ten take roughly 8.5%. The treatment here: roughly 11-day PBMC culture with coronavirus spike peptide pools or control peptides (ViraFEST assay). The material sequenced was CD4+ T cells from blood, cultured in vitro. These receptors all stem from a human donor who had recovered from COVID-19.

The chain carries TRBV7-9 and TRBJ2-3, with 8 bases lining up with TRBD1. Germline CDR1 and CDR2: SEHNR and FQNEAQ (reference sequence). The CDR3 runs 15 residues. The J segment lost 4 bases and the V segment lost 7 bases, leaving 10 bases of the junction unmatched. The CDR3 is CASTRDRGGPDTQYF. The CDR3 DNA follows: TGTGCCAGCACCCGAGACAGGGGAGGTCCAGATACGCAGTATTTT. Full variable domain (rest looked up from reference TRBV7-9 and TRBJ2-3): DTGVSQNPRHKITKRGQNVTFRCDPISEHNRLYWYRQTLGQGPEFLTYFQNEAQLEKSRLLSDRFSAERPKGSFSTLEIQRTEQGDSAMYLCASTRDRGGPDTQYFGPGTRLTVL.

A word on this clonotype: At one end, the junction sequence differs from germline, possibly due to a read error. The chain couples TRBV7-8 to TRBJ1-5; D remains unclear. This CDR3 is built from 14 residues. Germline V gives CDR1 SGHVS, CDR2 FQNEAQ. The chain's CDR3 is CASSLRDSDQPQHF. DNA of the CDR3: TGTGCCAGCAGCTTACGGGATAGCGATCAGCCCCAGCATTTT.

This clonotype turned up a few times. The chain carries TRBV5-4 and TRBJ1-1, with D unresolved. Germline assignment: CDR1 SGHNT and CDR2 YYREEE (reference sequence). V dropped 6 bases and J dropped 3 bases, with 15 bases sitting between them. This CDR3 spans 14 amino acids. The CDR3 region is CASTITGRHTEAFF. CDR3 nucleotides: TGTGCCAGCACCATAACTGGTCGCCACACTGAAGCTTTCTTT.

This rearrangement joins TRBV7-6 to TRBJ2-2; D call uncertain. The CDR3 totals 12 residues. Per germline, CDR1 SGHVS and CDR2 FNYEAQ. Trimming stripped 5 bases from V and 5 bases from J, with 6 bases between. The CDR3 DNA reads as TGTGCCAGCAGCCCCTGGACCGGGGAGCTGTTTTTT. Its translation: CASSPWTGELFF.

This clonotype is a singleton in its sample. This chain connects TRBV20-1 to TRBJ2-5; TRBD2 aligns across 12 bases. Germline CDR1 and CDR2: DFQATT and SNEGSKA (reference sequence). V dropped 6 bases and J dropped 2; count of bases not matched to a gene: 7. This CDR3 contains 15 residues. CDR3 DNA: TGCAGTGCCATAGGACTAGCGGGGTCTCAAGAGACCCAGTACTTC. Amino acids: CSAIGLAGSQETQYF.

The V gene is TRBV7-9, the J gene TRBJ1-2; no clear D gene. The CDR3 consists of 12 residues. Germline CDR1 SEHNR, CDR2 FQNEAQ (reference sequence). V was cut by 1 base and J by 3 bases, with 3 bases left in between. The CDR3, as DNA: TGTGCCAGCAGCTTAGGAGACTATGGCTACACCTTC. It translates to CASSLGDYGYTF. Full variable domain (remainder filled in from reference TRBV7-9 and TRBJ1-2): DTGVSQNPRHKITKRGQNVTFRCDPISEHNRLYWYRQTLGQGPEFLTYFQNEAQLEKSRLLSDRFSAERPKGSFSTLEIQRTEQGDSAMYLCASSLGDYGYTFGSGTRLTVV.

This clonotype was seen a few times. This rearrangement joins TRBV12-3 or TRBV12-4 to TRBJ2-3, with 7 nucleotides matching TRBD1. J gave up 2 bases and V 7 bases, and 12 bases lay outside the gene matches. CDR3 length: 16 amino acids. The CDR3: CASTRPGQTYTDTQYF. The DNA for the CDR3 is TGTGCCAGCACCCGACCGGGACAGACATACACAGATACGCAGTATTTT.

The chain uses TRBV12-3 or TRBV12-4 and TRBJ2-5; D not resolved. The ends were cut back, 1 base at V and 13 bases at J, with 16 bases in the middle. The CDR3 is 13 residues long. CDR3 region: CASSLGGREISYF. The DNA for the CDR3 is TGTGCCAGCAGTTTAGGCGGCCGAGAAATATCGTACTTC.

The genes are TRBV12-3 or TRBV12-4 and TRBJ2-5; 7 bases agree with TRBD1. The CDR3 runs 15 residues. The V and J ends lost 7 bases and 5 bases, in that order; junction bases with no gene match: 13. This CDR3 reads CASTSSPGQWETQYF. DNA of the CDR3: TGTGCCAGCACCTCAAGCCCGGGACAGTGGGAGACCCAGTACTTC.

V usage is TRBV12-3 or TRBV12-4 and J usage is TRBJ1-1; D is unclear. The CDR3 contains 14 residues. V dropped 3 bases and J dropped 4 bases, with 12 bases sitting between them. CDR3 bases: TGTGCCAGCAGTTTTGCCAGTCGGAGCACTGAAGCTTTCTTT. This gives the protein CASSFASRSTEAFF.

The chain is built from TRBV29-1 and TRBJ1-1; 9 bases match TRBD1. Germline values: CDR1 SQVTM, CDR2 ANQGSEA. V trimming: 3 bases; J trimming: 6 bases; junction bases outside the gene matches: 14. The length of the CDR3 is 16 residues. The DNA of the CDR3 is TGCAGCGTTGATGGACAGGGGAGATCTGATTCGGCTGAAGCTTTCTTT. This codes for CSVDGQGRSDSAEAFF.